This T cell receptor (beta chain) was identified during a study of shared clonotypes between healthy human individuals. Findings and caveats of the study: Larger estimated richness was generally recorded for naive subsets relative to memory subsets. Incompleteness in sorted-subset sequencing, despite large depth, was shown by rarefaction.

The V and J ends lost 6 bases and 4 bases respectively, with 12 bases between them. CDR3 length: 12 amino acids. From germline, CDR1 is SQVTM and CDR2 ANQGSEA. Clones were read by immunoSEQ multiplex PCR, and TCRdb kept only the in-frame ones, dropping some. The sample lists 2 million to 2.5 million clones; 85% to 95% were seen once. A word on this clone: Its target is unknown.

The J gene is TRBJ1-2, the V gene TRBV29-1, with D hard to call. This sequence was found in a man younger than 30 in good health. Some clones in this sample may be carry-over from other donors' samples. The source material was naive CD4+ T cells from PBMCs. The subset denotes: CD45RA+ positively selected. The CDR3 DNA is TGCAGCGTCCTAGTTGGGCTCTATGGCTACACCTTC. Protein sequence: CSVLVGLYGYTF.